A single sample is the source of the 28 T cell receptor beta chains below, sequenced in a study of T cells in Graves' hyperthyroidism and ophthalmopathy. The CDR3 regions of TCR beta were amplified from RNA transcripts. During a first-round RT-PCR of the TCR CDR3, the HTBI primer set was used. A single record per CDR3 protein comes from TCRdb applying MiXCR to the multiplex PCR reads. The sample consists of 750,000 to 950,000 distinct CDR3 sequences, roughly 40% of them appearing once. Sequencing was done on a sample of blood. The receptor source for this set is a man between 18 and 29 years old with Graves' hyperthyroidism.

The sample holds many counts of this clonotype. This chain links TRBV11-2 with TRBJ2-7; TRBD1 aligns across 7 bases. The germline V gene has CDR1 SGHAT and CDR2 FQNNGV. The CDR3 is 13 amino acids. The V segment lost 2 bases and the J segment 4 bases; nucleotides outside the gene matches: 2. The chain's CDR3 is CASSLPRGYEQYF. The DNA for the CDR3 is TGTGCCAGCAGCTTACCCAGGGGGTACGAGCAGTACTTC.

The gene calls are TRBV7-2 and TRBJ2-2; no clear D gene. CDR1 SGHTA and CDR2 FQGNSA come from the germline V gene. V shed 6 bases and J shed 0 bases, with 8 bases lying between them. The CDR3 extends over 14 amino acids. As DNA, the CDR3 is TGTGCCAGCAGGGCGTACGCGAACACCGGGGAGCTGTTTTTT. Protein sequence: CASRAYANTGELFF.

There are many counts of this clonotype. This chain uses TRBV10-1 with TRBJ1-3; D unresolved. CDR1 and CDR2 from the germline V gene are WNHNN and SYGVQD (reference sequence). Trimming stripped 4 bases from V and 2 bases from J, with 15 bases between. CDR3 length: 16 residues. CDR3 region: CASSGGREGAGNTIYF. The CDR3 DNA reads TGCGCCAGCAGTGGCGGAAGGGAGGGAGCTGGAAACACCATATATTTT.

This clonotype has a count of ten or more. This rearrangement joins TRBV12-3 or TRBV12-4 to TRBJ2-5; 7 nucleotides line up with TRBD1. V shed 8 bases, J shed 4 bases, and the junction held 4 bases outside the gene matches. The CDR3 is made up of 12 amino acids. CDR3 protein: CASGAGGETQYF. CDR3 DNA sequence: TGTGCCAGCGGGGCAGGGGGAGAGACCCAGTACTTC.

This clonotype has just a few counts. This chain uses TRBV25-1 with TRBJ1-1; the D gene is possibly TRBD1 (6 bases). CDR3 length: 11 amino acids. V was shortened by 8 bases and J by 8 bases, with 12 bases between the two germline ends. In germline, CDR1 is MGHDK, CDR2 SYGVNS. The CDR3 sequence is CASGRGPEAFF. The CDR3 bases are TGTGCCAGCGGACGGGGGCCCGAAGCTTTCTTT.

The V and J genes are TRBV14 and TRBJ1-6; D unclear. The CDR3 runs 16 residues. V was clipped by 0 bases and J by 4 bases, with 10 bases between them. Germline CDR1 and CDR2: SGHDN and FVKESK. CDR3 nucleotides: TGTGCCAGCAGCCAAGAAGGGCTGAGGTATAATTCACCCCTCCACTTT. It yields the protein CASSQEGLRYNSPLHF.

A word on this clonotype: The junction shows a germline mismatch at one end, possibly a read error. This chain uses TRBV7-2 with TRBJ2-7; D uncertain. The germline CDR1 and CDR2 sequences are SGHTA and FQGNSA. The CDR3 sequence is 14 residues long. CDR3 amino acids: CASSSDPGAYEQHF. Here the CDR3 DNA reads TGTGCCAGCAGTTCCGATCCAGGCGCCTACGAGCAGCACTTC.

This chain joins TRBV5-6 and TRBJ1-1; D unresolved. Trimming took off 3 bases at V and 4 bases at J, with 13 bases between the two ends. The CDR3 consists of 14 residues. Germline CDR1 and CDR2: SGHDT and YYEEEE. The CDR3 here is CASSSGWGGTEAFF. As DNA, the CDR3 is TGTGCCAGCAGCTCTGGATGGGGAGGCACTGAAGCTTTCTTT.

This clonotype occurred a few times. The rearrangement joins TRBV7-2 to TRBJ1-2; D not certain. The V end was cut by 4 bases, the J end by 1 base, with 19 bases between. Germline CDR1 is SGHTA and CDR2 is FQGNSA. This CDR3 has 17 amino acids. The CDR3 region is CASSSVLAGDFNYGYTF. The CDR3, as DNA: TGTGCCAGCAGCTCCGTTTTGGCCGGTGACTTTAACTATGGCTACACCTTC.

The chain has TRBV19 and TRBJ2-2; TRBD1 or TRBD2 may be the D gene (5 bases each). CDR3 length: 13 residues. The V and J ends lost 7 bases and 6 bases respectively, with 12 bases between them. CDR1 is LNHDA, CDR2 SQIVND, per germline (reference sequence). CDR3 sequence: CASMGTRAGELFF. Here the CDR3 DNA reads TGTGCCAGTATGGGGACCAGAGCCGGGGAGCTGTTTTTT.

V is TRBV7-9 and J is TRBJ2-7, with 9 positions matching TRBD2. The CDR3 covers 15 residues. Unmatched junction bases numbered 8, after V lost 1 base and J lost 7 bases. Germline CDR1 reads SEHNR; CDR2 reads FQNEAQ (reference sequence). The CDR3 DNA reads TGTGCCAGCAGCTTAGACGGCGGGAGGGCCGGAGAGCAGTACTTC. Translating it yields CASSLDGGRAGEQYF. Full variable domain (remainder filled in from reference TRBV7-9 and TRBJ2-7): DTGVSQNPRHKITKRGQNVTFRCDPISEHNRLYWYRQTLGQGPEFLTYFQNEAQLEKSRLLSDRFSAERPKGSFSTLEIQRTEQGDSAMYLCASSLDGGRAGEQYFGPGTRLTVT.

This clonotype occurred many times. The gene calls are TRBV29-1 and TRBJ2-5; D might be TRBD2 (6 bases). Per germline, CDR1 SQVTM and CDR2 ANQGSEA. This CDR3 comprises 13 residues. V was shortened by 0 bases and J by 2 bases, with 7 bases between the two germline ends. CDR3 loop: CSVEDGGQETQYF. DNA of the CDR3: TGCAGCGTTGAAGATGGGGGGCAAGAGACCCAGTACTTC. Full variable domain (rest looked up from reference TRBV29-1 and TRBJ2-5): SAVISQKPSRDICQRGTSLTIQCQVDSQVTMMFWYRQQPGQSLTLIATANQGSEATYESGFVIDKFPISRPNLTFSTLTVSNMSPEDSSIYLCSVEDGGQETQYFGPGTRLLVL.

This clonotype turned up a few times. The genes are TRBV7-2 and TRBJ2-7; 7 bases map to TRBD2. In germline, CDR1 is SGHTA, CDR2 FQGNSA. The CDR3 has 12 amino acids. J lost 3 bases, V lost 8 bases, and 4 bases had no gene match. CDR3 in DNA: TGTGCCAGCGGAATAGCGGGCTACGAGCAGTACTTC. The encoded protein is CASGIAGYEQYF.

This chain links TRBV6-6 with TRBJ1-1, with TRBD1 matching 8 bases. CDR1 MNHNY and CDR2 SVGAGI come from the germline V gene (reference sequence). V lost 0 bases to trimming and J lost 2 bases; unmatched junction nucleotides: 5. CDR3 length equals 16 residues. CDR3 bases: TGTGCCAGCAGTTACTCAGCAGGGGGCAAAAACACTGAAGCTTTCTTT. Translation gives CASSYSAGGKNTEAFF.

This sequence joins TRBV7-6 and TRBJ2-5, with no clear D. CDR1 SGHVS and CDR2 FNYEAQ come from the germline V gene. V dropped 5 bases and J dropped 5 bases, with 18 bases sitting between them. The CDR3 consists of 15 residues. In DNA, the CDR3 is TGTGCCAGCAGCCCCCTTCCGAGCGTAGGGGAGACCCAGTACTTC. Translated: CASSPLPSVGETQYF.

This clonotype came up a few times. J is TRBJ2-2 and V is TRBV12-3 or TRBV12-4; D is ambiguous. The CDR3 spans 15 residues. Between the trimmed V and J ends, which lost 8 bases and 6 bases, there was a span of 19 bases. CDR3 residues: CASSERAAPAGELFF. CDR3 nucleotides: TGTGCCAGCTCCGAAAGGGCAGCACCGGCCGGGGAGCTGTTTTTT.

The CDR3 is CASSREGLQETQYF. The CDR3 region has the DNA TGTGCCAGCAGCCGTGAGGGGCTCCAAGAGACCCAGTACTTC. This sequence joins TRBV6-5 and TRBJ2-5; the D gene could be TRBD1 or TRBD2 (5 bases each). In germline, CDR1 is MNHEY, CDR2 SVGAGI. V shed 6 bases and J shed 1 base, with 12 bases lying between them. This CDR3 is built from 14 residues.

The rearrangement links TRBV15 to TRBJ2-6; D assignment may be TRBD1 or TRBD2 (5 bases each). Trimming removed 8 bases at V and 2 bases at J, with 10 bases between. The CDR3 totals 14 residues. Germline V lookup: CDR1 LNHNV, CDR2 YYDKDF (reference sequence). The CDR3 DNA follows: TGTGCCACCGAGGAGGACACTGGGGCCAACGTCCTGACTTTC. Encoded protein: CATEEDTGANVLTF.

The chain couples TRBV5-1 to TRBJ2-2; D remains ambiguous. The CDR3 has 15 residues. The V gene lost 2 bases and the J gene lost 0 bases, with 8 bases spanning the gap. CDR1 is SGHRS, CDR2 YFSETQ, per germline. CDR3 protein: CASSLVDPNTGELFF. As DNA, the CDR3 is TGCGCCAGCAGCTTAGTAGACCCGAACACCGGGGAGCTGTTTTTT.

This clonotype was seen a few times. The CDR3 DNA is TGCAGTGCTGGTTCAGGGAGACTAGCGGGTCACGGGGAGCTGTTTTTT. Its protein product is CSAGSGRLAGHGELFF. V and J are TRBV20-1 and TRBJ2-2; 10 positions agree with TRBD2. V shed 5 bases and J 7 bases; nucleotides not matched to a gene: 13. From germline, CDR1 is DFQATT and CDR2 SNEGSKA (reference sequence). This CDR3 spans 16 amino acids.

This clonotype has ten or more counts. The chain carries TRBV7-2 and TRBJ2-5; a possible D gene is TRBD1 (6 bases). V gave up 0 bases and J gave up 1 base, with 6 bases separating them. CDR3 length: 14 amino acids. In germline, CDR1 is SGHTA, CDR2 FQGNSA. As DNA, the CDR3 is TGTGCCAGCAGCTTAGCGACAGGCCAAGAGACCCAGTACTTC. Amino acid sequence: CASSLATGQETQYF.

This clonotype was seen at least ten times. The CDR3 loop reads CASSDYGANVLTF. The CDR3 region has the DNA TGTGCCAGCAGCGACTACGGGGCCAACGTCCTGACTTTC. This chain joins TRBV7-8 and TRBJ2-6, with D possibly being TRBD2 (5 bases). Germline-derived CDR1 and CDR2 are SGHVS and FQNEAQ. The CDR3 consists of 13 residues. Trimming left V 5 bases short and J 4 bases short, with 6 bases between.

The J gene is TRBJ2-2, the V gene TRBV12-3 or TRBV12-4; D is undetermined. The CDR3 has 13 amino acids. The V and J ends lost 3 bases and 7 bases respectively, with 9 bases between them. The CDR3 spells CASSLVAGGELFF. As DNA, the CDR3 is TGTGCCAGCAGTTTGGTAGCCGGCGGGGAGCTGTTTTTT.

This clonotype was counted only a few times. This CDR3 is CASSSPAGGTNEKLFF. In DNA form, the CDR3 reads TGTGCCAGCAGCTCGCCGGCGGGGGGGACTAATGAAAAACTGTTTTTT. This chain connects TRBV7-8 to TRBJ1-4, with a possible D match to TRBD1 (5 bases). Trimming removed 4 bases at V and 2 bases at J, with 14 bases between. This CDR3 comprises 16 residues. Germline-derived CDR1 and CDR2 are SGHVS and FQNEAQ.

The V call is TRBV9, the J call TRBJ1-1; D unresolved. Germline V gene sequence: CDR1 SGDLS, CDR2 YYNGEE. The CDR3 length is 16 residues. Trimming took off 0 bases at V and 4 bases at J, with 16 bases between the two ends. The chain's CDR3 is CASSVESRSSVTEAFF. The CDR3 coding sequence is TGTGCCAGCAGCGTAGAAAGCAGGAGTTCGGTCACTGAAGCTTTCTTT.

The V call is TRBV15, the J call TRBJ2-1; the match to TRBD1 covers 8 bases. The junction had 4 bases not matched to a gene; V was cut back by 6 bases and J by 3 bases. This CDR3 spans 14 amino acids. The germline gives CDR1 LNHNV, CDR2 YYDKDF (reference sequence). The CDR3 sequence is CATSRGQGYNEQFF. CDR3 sequence (DNA): TGTGCCACCAGTCGAGGACAGGGCTACAATGAGCAGTTCTTC.

This clonotype has at least ten counts. The chain couples TRBV19 to TRBJ2-2; 9 bases fit TRBD1. Losses at the gene ends were 8 bases for V and 2 bases for J; bases not matched to a gene: 3. The CDR3 contains 14 residues. Germline CDR1 LNHDA, CDR2 SQIVND (reference sequence). This chain's CDR3 is CASGDRVNTGELFF. CDR3 coding DNA: TGTGCCAGTGGGGACAGGGTAAACACCGGGGAGCTGTTTTTT.

The CDR3 coding sequence is TGTGCCACCAGCAGAGTCCCAGGAGGGATAACTGAAGCTTTCTTT. Its protein product is CATSRVPGGITEAFF. The rearrangement joins TRBV15 to TRBJ1-1; D not resolved. The CDR3 runs 15 residues. In germline, CDR1 is LNHNV, CDR2 YYDKDF (reference sequence). Between the trimmed V and J ends, which lost 1 base and 5 bases, there was a span of 14 bases.